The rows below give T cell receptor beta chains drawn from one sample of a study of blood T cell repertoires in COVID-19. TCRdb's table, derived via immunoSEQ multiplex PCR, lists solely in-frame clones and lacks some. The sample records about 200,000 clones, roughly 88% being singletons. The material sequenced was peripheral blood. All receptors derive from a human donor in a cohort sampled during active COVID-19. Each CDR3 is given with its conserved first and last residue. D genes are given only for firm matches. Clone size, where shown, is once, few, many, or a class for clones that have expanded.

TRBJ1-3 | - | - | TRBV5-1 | TGCGCCAGCAGCCCCTGGGGGGCTGGAAACACCATATATTTT | CASSPWGAGNTIYF
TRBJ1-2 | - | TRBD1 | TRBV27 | TGTGCCAGCACCCTTAGGCGACAGGGACTGAACTATGGCTACACCTTC | CASTLRRQGLNYGYTF
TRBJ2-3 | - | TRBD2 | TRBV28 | TGTGCCAGCAGCTCACCGGCAGCGGGAGGGCTCACAGATACGCAGTATTTT | CASSSPAAGGLTDTQYF
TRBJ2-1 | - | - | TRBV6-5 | TGTGCCAGCAGTCGAACAAGGAGCTCCTACAATGAGCAGTTCTTC | CASSRTRSSYNEQFF
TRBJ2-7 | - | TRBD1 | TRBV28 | TGTGCCAGCAGTTATCCGACAGGGGCTAACTACGAGCAGTACTTC | CASSYPTGANYEQYF
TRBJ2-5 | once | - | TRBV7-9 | TGTGCCAGCAGCTCACTTCCCCCGGGACACTCACAAGAGACCCAGTACTTC | CASSSLPPGHSQETQYF
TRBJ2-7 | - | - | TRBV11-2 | TGTGCCAGCGAGAGCGTCGGCTCCTACGAGCAGTACTTC | CASESVGSYEQYF
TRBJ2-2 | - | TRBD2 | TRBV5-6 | TGTGCCAGCAGCCTGGGCTTAGCGGGAACCACCGGGGAGCTGTTTTTT | CASSLGLAGTTGELFF
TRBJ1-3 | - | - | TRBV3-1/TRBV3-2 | TGTGCCAGCAGCCGGGAGGGGACTGGAAACACCATATATTTT | CASSREGTGNTIYF
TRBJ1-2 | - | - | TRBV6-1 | TGTGCCAGCAGTGAGGGCACAGGTATAGGGAACACCTTC | CASSEGTGIGNTF
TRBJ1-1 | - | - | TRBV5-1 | TGCGCCAGCAGCTTGGCTCCGAAGCTGAACACTGAAGCTTTCTTT | CASSLAPKLNTEAFF
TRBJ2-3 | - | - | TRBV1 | TGCACCAGCAGCCAAAAACGGGGAGCCCCGCTTGAGCATTTT | CTSSQKRGAPLEHF
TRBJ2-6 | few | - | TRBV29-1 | TGCAGTGCCGGGTCTCCGGCCAACGTCCTGACTTTC | CSAGSPANVLTF
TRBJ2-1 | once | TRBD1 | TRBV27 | TGTGCCAGCAGCCCGGGACAGGGCTCATACAATGAGCAGTTCTTC | CASSPGQGSYNEQFF
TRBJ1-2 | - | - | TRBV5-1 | TGCGCCAGCAGCTTGTATAGGGGTAACTATGGCTACACCTTC | CASSLYRGNYGYTF
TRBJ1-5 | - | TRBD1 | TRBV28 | TGTGCCAGTCTGAGACAGGGAAGTATTAGCAATCAGCCCCAGCATTTT | CASLRQGSISNQPQHF
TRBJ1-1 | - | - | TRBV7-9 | TGTGCCAGCAGCTATGACAGGACGATGAACACTGAAGCTTTCTTT | CASSYDRTMNTEAFF
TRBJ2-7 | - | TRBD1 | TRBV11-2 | TGTGCCAGCAGCTTAGATCAAGCGACAGGGGCTGACGAGCAGTACTTC | CASSLDQATGADEQYF
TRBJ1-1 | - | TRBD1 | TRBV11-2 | TGTGCCAGCAGCTCACCGGGACAGGGGGGAGCTTTCTTT | CASSSPGQGGAFF
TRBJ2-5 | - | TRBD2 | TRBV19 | TGTGCCAGTAGTATTGAGGGCCGGGGGGCCCAGTACTTC | CASSIEGRGAQYF
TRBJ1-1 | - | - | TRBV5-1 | TGCGCCAGCAGCTTGGGCCGGCAGAGACTCACTGAAGCTTTCTTT | CASSLGRQRLTEAFF
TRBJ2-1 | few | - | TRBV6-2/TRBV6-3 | TGTGCCAGCAGTTACTCCGGGGTCTACAATGAGCAGTTCTTC | CASSYSGVYNEQFF
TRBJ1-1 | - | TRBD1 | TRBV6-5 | TGTGCCAGCAGGACAGGGGTTGTCAACACTGAAGCTTTCTTT | CASRTGVVNTEAFF
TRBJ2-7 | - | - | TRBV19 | TGTGCCAGTAGTATACTCGCCGGGACTTACGAGCAGTACTTC | CASSILAGTYEQYF
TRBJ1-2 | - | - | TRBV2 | TGTGCCAGCAGTGTGTTAGAAAGCTATGGCTACACCTTC | CASSVLESYGYTF
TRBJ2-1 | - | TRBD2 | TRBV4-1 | TGCGCCAGCAGCCTGCTAGCGGGAGTTGCCTACAATGAGCAGTTCTTC | CASSLLAGVAYNEQFF
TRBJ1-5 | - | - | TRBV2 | TGTGCCAGCAGTCCTCGACAAAGCAATCAGCCCCAGCATTTT | CASSPRQSNQPQHF
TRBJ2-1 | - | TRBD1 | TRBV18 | TGTGCCAGCTCACCAGAGACAGGGGGCGGTATTGGCGTCTACAATGAGCAGTTCTTC | CASSPETGGGIGVYNEQFF
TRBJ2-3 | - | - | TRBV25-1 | TGTGCCAGCAGTGCCAGCGGGTCAGATACGCAGTATTTT | CASSASGSDTQYF
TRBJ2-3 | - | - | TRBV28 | TGTGCCAGCAGTTCTCCGCTACGTAGCACAGATACGCAGTATTTT | CASSSPLRSTDTQYF
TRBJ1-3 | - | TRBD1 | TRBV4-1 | TGCGCCAGCAGCCAATTGGGACAGGGGGTTGACACCATATATTTT | CASSQLGQGVDTIYF
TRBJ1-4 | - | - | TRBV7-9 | TGTGCCAGCAGCTCGGGGCGGGGGGAAAAACTGTTTTTT | CASSSGRGEKLFF
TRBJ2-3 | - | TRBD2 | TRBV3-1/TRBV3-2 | TGTGCCAGCAGCAAAAGAGTACTAGCGGCCCCAGGTCCCACAGATACGCAGTATTTT | CASSKRVLAAPGPTDTQYF
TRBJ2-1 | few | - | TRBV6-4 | TGTGCCAGCAGTGACTCAGGAGCGGGTGAGCAGTTCTTC | CASSDSGAGEQFF
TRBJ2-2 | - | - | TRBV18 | TGTGCCAGCTCACCACCTAGTCGTCCCACCGGGGAGCTGTTTTTT | CASSPPSRPTGELFF
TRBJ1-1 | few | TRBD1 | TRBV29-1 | TGCAGCGGTGGTGCCGGGACAGGGTACACTGAAGCTTTCTTT | CSGGAGTGYTEAFF
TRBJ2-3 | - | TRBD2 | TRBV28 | TGTGCCAGCAGGCGCCGGGGGGGCGCAAGCACAGATACGCAGTATTTT | CASRRRGGASTDTQYF
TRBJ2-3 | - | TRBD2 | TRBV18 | TGTGCCAGCTCACCACCCGCTGGGACTACCCAAGATACGCAGTATTTT | CASSPPAGTTQDTQYF
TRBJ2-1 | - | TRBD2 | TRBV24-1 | TGTGCCACCAGTGCCGGACTAGCGCCCTACAATGAGCAGTTCTTC | CATSAGLAPYNEQFF
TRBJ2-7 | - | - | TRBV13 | TGTGCCAGCAGCTTAAGTGCAGGGGATTCCTACGAGCAGTACTTC | CASSLSAGDSYEQYF
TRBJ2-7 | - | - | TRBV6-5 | TGTGCCAGCAGTTACTCGTCCAGGGGCTCCTACGAGCAGTACTTC | CASSYSSRGSYEQYF
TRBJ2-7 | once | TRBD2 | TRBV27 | TGTGCCAGCAGTCCATCTAGCGGGAGGGTCTCCTACGAGCAGTACTTC | CASSPSSGRVSYEQYF
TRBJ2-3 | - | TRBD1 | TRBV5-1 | TGCGCCAGCAGCCCCGCGGGACAGGAGACAGATACGCAGTATTTT | CASSPAGQETDTQYF
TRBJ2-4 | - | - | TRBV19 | TGTGCCAGTAGTATAACGGGACACCTAGCCAAAAACATTCAGTACTTC | CASSITGHLAKNIQYF
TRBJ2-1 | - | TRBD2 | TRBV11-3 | TGTGCCAGCAGCTTACTAGCGGGAGCGTACAATGAGCAGTTCTTC | CASSLLAGAYNEQFF
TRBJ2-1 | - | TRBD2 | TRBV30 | TGTGCCTGGGGGAGGACTAGCGGGAGTCGGTTCTTC | CAWGRTSGSRFF